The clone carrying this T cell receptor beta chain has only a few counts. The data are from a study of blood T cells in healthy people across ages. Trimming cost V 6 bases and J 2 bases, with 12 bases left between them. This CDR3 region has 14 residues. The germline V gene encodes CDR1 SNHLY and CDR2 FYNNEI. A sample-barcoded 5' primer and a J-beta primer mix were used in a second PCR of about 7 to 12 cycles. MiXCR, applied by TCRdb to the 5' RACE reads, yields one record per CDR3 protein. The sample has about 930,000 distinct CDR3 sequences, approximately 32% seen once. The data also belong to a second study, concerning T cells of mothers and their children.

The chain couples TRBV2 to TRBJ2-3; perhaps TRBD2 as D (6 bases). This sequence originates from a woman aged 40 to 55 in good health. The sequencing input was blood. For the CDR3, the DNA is TGTGCCAGCAGGAGGACTACTGACACAGATACGCAGTATTTT. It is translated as CASRRTTDTDTQYF.